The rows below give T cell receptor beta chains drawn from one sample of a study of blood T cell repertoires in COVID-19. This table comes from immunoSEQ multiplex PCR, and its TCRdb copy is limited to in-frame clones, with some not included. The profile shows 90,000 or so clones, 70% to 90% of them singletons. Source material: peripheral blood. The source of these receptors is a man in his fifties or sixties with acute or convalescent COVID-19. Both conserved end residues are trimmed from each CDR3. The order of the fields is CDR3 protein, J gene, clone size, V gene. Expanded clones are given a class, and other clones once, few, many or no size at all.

ASTNGGARTYGYT | TRBJ1-2 | NA | TRBV6-6
ASSLAGTGIDTIY | TRBJ1-3 | NA | TRBV5-1
ASSSRRGLDGYT | TRBJ1-2 | NA | TRBV27
AWSLAVNGELF | TRBJ2-2 | NA | TRBV30
ASSQLGQNTEAF | TRBJ1-1 | NA | TRBV6-5
ASSPGDRDYT | TRBJ1-2 | NA | TRBV18
ASSLAWDSQETQY | TRBJ2-5 | NA | TRBV5-6
ASSATGTGGTEQF | TRBJ2-1 | NA | TRBV5-1
ASSDYIGANVLT | TRBJ2-6 | NA | TRBV6-2/TRBV6-3
ASSSPGLAGGRLKDTQY | TRBJ2-3 | NA | TRBV5-4
ASRKQGDGLILH | TRBJ1-6 | NA | TRBV27
ASSLSGVVPWTGVHEQY | TRBJ2-7 | once | TRBV28
ASSFSTSGNTIY | TRBJ1-3 | NA | TRBV7-2
ASSSWTSGIGETQY | TRBJ2-5 | NA | TRBV6-2/TRBV6-3
ASSLDSPGTYEQY | TRBJ2-7 | few | TRBV19
SASSPLAGYGETQY | TRBJ2-5 | NA | TRBV20-1
AWSAQGTEAF | TRBJ1-1 | NA | TRBV30
ASSLEGLAGTYEQY | TRBJ2-7 | NA | TRBV11-2
ASSSAGPYGYT | TRBJ1-2 | NA | TRBV28
ASSLARSGGYNEQF | TRBJ2-1 | NA | TRBV5-4
ASSLLAGGAFGEQF | TRBJ2-1 | NA | TRBV5-6
ASSFPSGAGGYT | TRBJ1-2 | NA | TRBV5-1
ASSDGTSAYNEQF | TRBJ2-1 | once | TRBV4-1
ASRNRDRAYNEQF | TRBJ2-1 | once | TRBV5-6
ASSWRQGGEQY | TRBJ2-7 | NA | TRBV12-3/TRBV12-4
ASSIVDSNNSPLH | TRBJ1-6 | NA | TRBV19
ASSLSGLSTDTQY | TRBJ2-3 | NA | TRBV4-1
ASSQEAGRAEAF | TRBJ1-1 | few | TRBV14
ASTQNWRSSTDTQY | TRBJ2-3 | few | TRBV7-9
ASSPTTTGRNTEAF | TRBJ1-1 | NA | TRBV18
ASSRPAGFDNEQF | TRBJ2-1 | NA | TRBV18
AWTVAGSSYNEQF | TRBJ2-1 | NA | TRBV30
ASSSWSTGVYEQY | TRBJ2-7 | NA | TRBV5-1
SAPPGF | TRBJ1-1 | NA | TRBV20-1
ASSSHRGSSYNSPLH | TRBJ1-6 | NA | TRBV7-2